These 27 T cell receptor beta chains originate from one sample sequenced in a study of T cell repertoires in cytomegalovirus infection. Which antigens these TCRs recognize remains unknown. TCRdb reprocessed the reads with MiXCR, giving one entry per CDR3 protein. The repertoire consists of some 700,000 distinct CDR3 sequences, with around 30% occurring once and the leading ten covering about 18%. Source: cultured PBMCs, taken from culture after CMV antigen stimulation. The receptors come from a human donor in good health (CMV status not recorded). Some clones in this sample may be carry-over from other donors' samples.

This clonotype was seen a single time. The chain couples TRBV28 to TRBJ2-6, with D tentatively TRBD2 (6 bases). CDR1 is MDHEN, CDR2 SYDVKM, per germline. Trimming left V 7 bases short and J 4 bases short, with 11 bases between. This CDR3 spans 14 amino acids. This CDR3 is CASIAGSGANVLTF. CDR3 in DNA: TGTGCCAGCATCGCGGGGTCAGGGGCCAACGTCCTGACTTTC.

The chain recombines TRBV12-3 or TRBV12-4 with TRBJ2-1, with 8 bases that match TRBD1. The CDR3 loop spans 17 amino acids. V lost 0 bases, J lost 0 bases, and 4 bases stayed unmatched. The DNA of the CDR3 is TGTGCCAGCAGTTTAGCGGGACAGGCGAGCTCCTACAATGAGCAGTTCTTC. Translation gives CASSLAGQASSYNEQFF.

The V call is TRBV7-9, the J call TRBJ2-3, with D uncertain. V was shortened by 5 bases and J by 4 bases, with 16 bases between the two germline ends. CDR3 length equals 15 residues. The germline V gene has CDR1 SEHNR and CDR2 FQNEAQ (reference sequence). As DNA, the CDR3 is TGTGCCAGCAGCCCCGGACGGAGCTTTGCAGATACGCAGTATTTT. As protein: CASSPGRSFADTQYF.

This chain joins TRBV9 and TRBJ2-5; a weak D match, TRBD1 (6 bases). The V end was cut by 1 base, the J end by 5 bases, with 9 bases between. CDR1 is SGDLS, CDR2 YYNGEE, per germline. The CDR3 length is 13 residues. The CDR3 DNA is TGTGCCAGCAGCGTATCAGGGGACGAGACCCAGTACTTC. Its translation: CASSVSGDETQYF.

The V and J genes are TRBV19 and TRBJ2-7; tentatively, D is TRBD2 (5 bases). V was cut by 3 bases and J by 0 bases, with 12 bases left in between. This CDR3 has 15 residues. Per the germline V gene, CDR1 is LNHDA and CDR2 is SQIVND (reference sequence). CDR3 coding DNA: TGTGCCAGTAGTATCAGGCGAGGGAGCTCCTACGAGCAGTACTTC. Its protein product is CASSIRRGSSYEQYF.

This clonotype occurred many times. This chain uses TRBV6-1 with TRBJ1-5; D gene ambiguous. V was clipped by 5 bases and J by 0 bases, with 20 bases between them. The CDR3 is 18 amino acids. Looked up from germline, CDR1 is MNHNS and CDR2 is SASEGT. DNA of the CDR3: TGTGCCAGCAGTTATCTAGTGAGCAACCACAATAGCAATCAGCCCCAGCATTTT. Translated, it gives CASSYLVSNHNSNQPQHF.

The chain has TRBV27 and TRBJ2-7, with 8 nucleotides matching TRBD2. CDR1 and CDR2 from the germline V gene are MNHEY and SMNVEV (reference sequence). The CDR3 spans 17 residues. The V gene end was trimmed by 3 bases and the J gene end by 4 bases; junction bases not matched to a gene: 14. The CDR3 DNA follows: TGTGCCAGCAGTTTTCCGAAAAAAGCGGGGGACCCATACGAGCAGTACTTC. Its translation is CASSFPKKAGDPYEQYF.

In its sample, this clonotype was seen many times. The J gene is TRBJ2-7, the V gene TRBV7-2; 8 positions agree with TRBD2. The V and J ends lost 5 bases and 3 bases, in that order; junction bases with no gene match: 12. The CDR3 length is 16 residues. The germline CDR1 and CDR2 sequences are SGHTA and FQGNSA. The CDR3 is CASSPTRTSRFYEQYF. The CDR3, as DNA: TGTGCCAGCAGCCCCACTCGGACTAGCAGATTCTACGAGCAGTACTTC.

This clonotype appeared a single time. The chain joins TRBV4-2 to TRBJ2-3, with D uncertain. Per germline, CDR1 LGHNA and CDR2 YNFKEQ. The V end was cut by 2 bases, the J end by 2 bases, with 5 bases between. CDR3 length: 13 residues. The CDR3 region has the DNA TGTGCCAGCAGCCAACGCGTCACAGATACGCAGTATTTT. It is translated as CASSQRVTDTQYF.

V and J are TRBV19 and TRBJ2-4; D is ambiguous. This CDR3 is 12 amino acids long. V was trimmed by 11 bases and J by 7 bases, leaving 15 bases between them. Germline lookup yields CDR1 LNHDA and CDR2 SQIVND (reference sequence). Here the CDR3 reads CASAWSWNIQYF. The CDR3 DNA reads as TGTGCCTCGGCTTGGTCCTGGAACATTCAGTACTTC.

This clonotype has only a few counts. The chain has TRBV7-9 and TRBJ1-2, with D possibly TRBD1 on 5 matching bases. Germline V gene sequence: CDR1 SEHNR, CDR2 FQNEAQ (reference sequence). The V and J ends lost 5 bases and 0 bases respectively, with 10 bases between them. The CDR3 contains 14 residues. CDR3 residues: CASSPVTANYGYTF. In nucleotides, the CDR3 is TGTGCCAGCAGCCCAGTGACAGCTAACTATGGCTACACCTTC.

V is TRBV28 and J is TRBJ2-7, with 10 bases lining up with TRBD1. CDR3 size: 15 residues. The germline gives CDR1 MDHEN, CDR2 SYDVKM. With 8 bases clipped from V and 3 bases from J, the junction kept 10 bases outside the gene matches. The CDR3 nucleotides are TGTGCCAGCGTAGGACGGGACAGGGGAGGCTACGAGCAGTACTTC. It is translated as CASVGRDRGGYEQYF.

This clonotype was counted at least ten times. The J gene is TRBJ2-1, the V gene TRBV7-8; 10 nucleotides match TRBD2. After removal of 2 bases from V and 3 bases from J, the junction contained 7 bases not matched to a gene. Per the germline V gene, CDR1 is SGHVS and CDR2 is FQNEAQ. The CDR3 contains 17 residues. The CDR3: CASSLSLAGTRYNEQFF. DNA for the CDR3: TGTGCCAGCAGCTTATCACTAGCGGGGACCCGCTACAATGAGCAGTTCTTC.

There are many counts of this clonotype. This chain uses TRBV7-2 with TRBJ2-3; no firm D call. The CDR3 length is 14 residues. V gave up 5 bases and J gave up 0 bases, with 9 bases separating them. In germline, CDR1 is SGHTA, CDR2 FQGNSA. This chain's CDR3 is CASSLAISTDTQYF. CDR3 DNA sequence: TGTGCCAGCAGCCTCGCTATTAGCACAGATACGCAGTATTTT.

The chain has TRBV2 and TRBJ2-7; possible D gene TRBD1, 6 bases. Germline V gene lookup returns CDR1 SNHLY and CDR2 FYNNEI. The CDR3 is 15 residues long. The germline V and J ends were trimmed by 5 bases and 3 bases, with 17 bases remaining between them. The CDR3 reads CASSRLDSEYYEQYF. The CDR3 region has the DNA TGTGCCAGCAGTCGACTGGACAGCGAATACTACGAGCAGTACTTC.

At least ten counts were recorded for this clonotype. A junction boundary mismatches the germline segment, possibly from a read error. The genes are TRBV7-2 and TRBJ1-1; 7 nucleotides match TRBD1. The CDR3 consists of 14 residues. Germline lookup yields CDR1 SGHTA and CDR2 FQGNSA. CDR3 nucleotide sequence: TGTGCCAGCAGCCTAGACAGGGTGAAGACTGAAGCTTTCTTT. Translation gives CASSLDRVKTEAFF.

This clonotype was counted only a few times. This sequence joins TRBV7-9 and TRBJ2-2; D is perhaps TRBD1 (5 bases). Trimming pared 1 base from V and 5 bases from J, leaving 14 bases between. Germline V gene sequence: CDR1 SEHNR, CDR2 FQNEAQ (reference sequence). CDR3 size: 16 residues. Here the CDR3 reads CASSLVPTRDTGELFF. CDR3 DNA sequence: TGTGCCAGCAGCTTAGTCCCTACCAGGGATACCGGGGAGCTGTTTTTT.

This chain connects TRBV12-3 or TRBV12-4 to TRBJ1-2; D remains unclear. The CDR3 sequence is 13 residues long. Between the trimmed V and J ends, which lost 3 bases and 5 bases, there was a span of 10 bases. CDR3: CASSFISGYGYTF. CDR3 coding DNA: TGTGCCAGCAGTTTTATATCCGGTTATGGCTACACCTTC.

A few counts support this clonotype. V and J are TRBV15 and TRBJ1-1; D not certain. The CDR3 is made up of 14 amino acids. V lost 0 bases and J 7 bases, leaving 12 bases between the germline ends. Germline CDR1 reads LNHNV; CDR2 reads YYDKDF (reference sequence). The CDR3 loop is CATSRDIQQNEAFF. Here the CDR3 DNA reads TGTGCCACCAGCAGAGATATACAACAGAATGAAGCTTTCTTT.

This chain connects TRBV2 to TRBJ1-2, with 7 bases identical to TRBD1. Germline-derived CDR1 and CDR2 are SNHLY and FYNNEI. V was clipped by 4 bases and J by 4 bases; unmatched bases: 9. CDR3 length equals 15 residues. The CDR3 loop is CASSGGQARAYGYTF. The CDR3 coding sequence is TGTGCCAGCAGTGGAGGACAGGCAAGGGCCTATGGCTACACCTTC.

This clonotype was observed a handful of times. The CDR3 sequence: CASSELTVYEQYF. As DNA, the CDR3 is TGTGCCAGCAGTGAATTGACAGTTTACGAGCAGTACTTC. The chain uses TRBV2 and TRBJ2-7; maybe TRBD1 (5 bases). V was shortened by 2 bases and J by 4 bases, with 9 bases between the two germline ends. Looked up from germline, CDR1 is SNHLY and CDR2 is FYNNEI. The CDR3 extends over 13 amino acids.

This clonotype has just a few counts. The genes are TRBV11-2 and TRBJ2-1; TRBD1 is a possible D gene (6 bases). The germline gives CDR1 SGHAT, CDR2 FQNNGV. The length of the CDR3 is 15 residues. The germline V and J ends were trimmed by 5 bases and 8 bases, with 19 bases remaining between them. The CDR3 region has the DNA TGTGCCAGCAGCATAACCGGGACAAGAGGCGATGAGCAGTTCTTC. Protein product: CASSITGTRGDEQFF.

This rearrangement joins TRBV19 to TRBJ1-5; 7 bases align to TRBD1. The CDR3 length is 17 residues. CDR1 is LNHDA, CDR2 SQIVND, per germline (reference sequence). The V segment lost 9 bases and the J segment 2 bases; nucleotides outside the gene matches: 16. This CDR3 is CASHRGGDIMGNQPQHF. CDR3 nucleotide sequence: TGTGCCAGCCACAGGGGCGGGGATATTATGGGCAATCAGCCCCAGCATTTT.

This clonotype was observed a few times. The V and J genes are TRBV3-1 and TRBJ2-3; D possibly corresponds to TRBD1 (5 bases). The CDR3 extends over 17 amino acids. Per germline, CDR1 LGHDT and CDR2 YNNKEL (reference sequence). Trimming cost V 0 bases and J 0 bases, with 13 bases left between them. CDR3: CASSQEPQGGSTDTQYF. Written as DNA, the CDR3 is TGTGCCAGCAGCCAAGAACCCCAGGGCGGTAGCACAGATACGCAGTATTTT.

The chain employs TRBV5-1 and TRBJ1-6, with D uncertain. The CDR3 contains 14 residues. V was shortened by 4 bases and J by 13 bases, with 18 bases between the two germline ends. Germline lookup yields CDR1 SGHRS and CDR2 YFSETQ. CDR3 sequence reads: CASSLRTLENPLHF. CDR3 in DNA: TGCGCCAGCAGCCTCCGGACCCTTGAGAACCCCCTCCACTTT.

This clonotype was counted between two and nine times. The gene calls are TRBV11-1 and TRBJ2-1; no firm D call. CDR3 length equals 15 residues. Trimming shortened V by 4 bases and J by 8 bases, and 18 bases separated the two germline ends. The germline V gene has CDR1 SGHAT and CDR2 FQDESV (reference sequence). The CDR3 nucleotides are TGTGCCAGCAGCTCCTGGGAACCTTTTGGTCATGAGCAGTTCTTC. This codes for CASSSWEPFGHEQFF.

CDR3 sequence reads: CASSSMTSRSTYEQYF. DNA of the CDR3: TGCGCCAGCAGCTCGATGACTAGCCGATCAACCTACGAGCAGTACTTC. The chain links TRBV5-1 to TRBJ2-7; 7 bases line up with TRBD2. Germline V lookup: CDR1 SGHRS, CDR2 YFSETQ. The CDR3 covers 16 residues. V shed 3 bases, J shed 2 bases, and the junction held 11 bases outside the gene matches.